There are many counts of the clone carrying this TCR beta chain. Its cognate antigen is unknown. The data belong to a study of Graves' ophthalmopathy and Graves' hyperthyroidism. V was pared by 5 bases and J by 5 bases, with 8 bases of the junction left unmatched. The CDR3 is 14 amino acids. Germline V CDR1 and CDR2: SGHNT, YENEEA. Amplified material comprised TCR beta CDR3 regions derived from RNA transcripts. HTBI primers primed a first-round RT-PCR, and a second-round multiplex PCR followed. One entry per CDR3 protein results from TCRdb running MiXCR on the multiplex PCR reads. Of about 500,000 distinct CDR3 sequences in the sample, under 15% were seen once. Every ophthalmopathy donor presented moderate-to-severe activity, CAS ≥3, NOSPECS ≥4 and duration under 3 months. Exclusion covered patients with other autoimmune diseases or uncontrolled infections (as well as pregnancy or lactation). The study, taken as a whole, reports: The authors also found most expanded thyroid clonotypes above 0.001 frequency in blood.

The sequenced sample was blood. V and J are TRBV11-3 and TRBJ2-5, with 7 bases fitting TRBD1. This TCR came from a woman between 25 and 40 years old with Graves' ophthalmopathy. DNA of the CDR3: TGTGCCAGCAGCCCCCGACAGGGTCGGGAGACCCAGTACTTC. Translation: CASSPRQGRETQYF. Drawing the rest from reference TRBV11-3 and TRBJ2-5, the complete variable domain is EAGVVQSPRYKIIEKKQPVAFWCNPISGHNTLYWYLQNLGQGPELLIRYENEEAVDDSQLPKDRFSAERLKGVDSTLKIQPAELGDSAVYLCASSPRQGRETQYFGPGTRLLVL.